These 12 T cell receptor beta chains were sequenced from one sample in a study of Ad26.COV2.S vaccination and SARS-CoV-2 variants. The repertoire was sequenced with immunoSEQ multiplex PCR; TCRdb's copy has only in-frame clones and lacks some. The table shows 400,000 to 500,000 clones, with roughly 90% occurring only once. Treatment specified: roughly 20 received Ad26.COV2.S at low or high dose, single or two shots; 5 received placebo; per-sample allocation not given. Sampling was done on day 63 after the first vaccine or placebo injection. The specimen was peripheral blood, collected in a trial of Ad26.COV2.S vaccine versus placebo. These receptor sequences come from a person between 18 and 65 years old who received the Ad26.COV2.S COVID-19 vaccine or a placebo.

The V gene is TRBV3-1 (or the pseudogene TRBV3-2), the J gene TRBJ2-5; D gene uncertain. The CDR3 length is 11 residues. Germline loops: CDR1 LGHDT, CDR2 YNNKEL (reference sequence). Trimming took off 2 bases at V and 8 bases at J, with 6 bases between the two ends. The CDR3 sequence is CASSQRATQYF. DNA for the CDR3: TGTGCCAGCAGCCAACGGGCCACCCAGTACTTC.

The rearrangement links TRBV21-1 to TRBJ1-3; TRBD1, the D gene given by the table, was not confirmed from the DNA. TRBV21-1 is labeled a pseudogene. The CDR3 has 15 residues. CDR3 protein: CASTRGQGSGNTIYF. CDR3 DNA: TGTGCCAGCACTAGGGGACAGGGCTCTGGAAACACCATATATTTT.

The J gene is TRBJ2-7, the V gene TRBV4-2; D is unresolved. Germline lookup yields CDR1 LGHNA and CDR2 YNFKEQ. Trimming took 2 bases from V and 7 from J, leaving 9 bases between them. CDR3 length: 12 amino acids. The DNA for the CDR3 is TGTGCCAGCAGCCAATTGTCCCGGGAGCAGTACTTC. Translated: CASSQLSREQYF.

This clone has only one observation. V is TRBV6-6 and J is TRBJ1-1; possible D gene TRBD1, 6 bases. V gave up 2 bases and J gave up 6 bases, with 10 bases separating them. The CDR3 is made up of 13 amino acids. The germline CDR1 and CDR2 sequences are MNHNY and SVGAGI (reference sequence). The DNA of the CDR3 is TGTGCCAGCAGTTACCCGGGGGCAGCTGAAGCTTTCTTT. It yields the protein CASSYPGAAEAFF.

V usage is TRBV7-9 and J usage is TRBJ2-7; possible D gene TRBD1, 5 bases. V was pared by 1 base and J by 0 bases, with 7 bases between. CDR1 SEHNR and CDR2 FQNEAQ come from the germline V gene (reference sequence). The CDR3 extends over 14 amino acids. The CDR3 nucleotides read TGTGCCAGCAGCTTAGGGGGCCACTCCTACGAGCAGTACTTC. This translates into CASSLGGHSYEQYF.

CDR3 amino acids: CASSDAGQGEETQYF. CDR3 nucleotide sequence: TGCGCCAGCAGTGACGCCGGGCAGGGTGAAGAGACCCAGTACTTC. This chain joins TRBV10-2 and TRBJ2-5; tentative D call: TRBD1 (5 bases). V gave up 3 bases and J gave up 3 bases, with 14 bases separating them. This CDR3 is built from 15 residues. From germline, CDR1 is WSHSY and CDR2 SAAADI.

The V call is TRBV27, the J call TRBJ1-6, with a tentative D call TRBD1 (6 bases). V lost 6 bases to trimming and J lost 10 bases, with 19 bases between them. The CDR3 runs 15 residues. Looked up from germline, CDR1 is MNHEY and CDR2 is SMNVEV (reference sequence). The CDR3 DNA sequence: TGTGCCAGCAGCCGAACAGGGATCTATGAGTCACCCCTCCACTTT. It specifies CASSRTGIYESPLHF.

The chain has TRBV23-1 and TRBJ2-7; 7 positions match TRBD2. TRBV23-1 is identified as an open reading frame with a role that is uncertain. The CDR3 sequence is 15 residues long. V gave up 4 bases and J gave up 3 bases; unmatched junction bases: 9. CDR3 coding DNA: TGCGCCAGCAGTCCGGCTAGCGGATATTACTACGAGCAGTACTTC. Its translation: CASSPASGYYYEQYF.

The chain joins TRBV25-1 to TRBJ2-3, with D perhaps TRBD1 or TRBD2 (6 bases each). The V end lost 3 bases, the J end lost 11 bases, and 15 bases lay between the germline ends. Germline lookup yields CDR1 MGHDK and CDR2 SYGVNS. The CDR3 covers 13 residues. The CDR3 DNA is TGTGCCAGCAGTGAGGGGGGCGCAGGGGAGCAGTATTTT. This gives the protein CASSEGGAGEQYF.

The V call is TRBV24-1, the J call TRBJ2-3; 7 nucleotides align to TRBD1. This CDR3 spans 16 amino acids. CDR1 is KGHDR and CDR2 is SFDVKD in the germline V gene. The V and J ends lost 3 bases and 1 base, in that order; junction bases with no gene match: 6. The CDR3 DNA reads TGTGCCACCAGTGATGTGGACAGGTACGGCACAGATACGCAGTATTTT. Translated, it gives CATSDVDRYGTDTQYF.

The chain uses TRBV30 and TRBJ2-7; D is uncertain. V was pared by 3 bases and J by 2 bases, with 5 bases between. The CDR3 is made up of 11 amino acids. CDR1 and CDR2 from the germline V gene are GTSNPN and SVGIG (reference sequence). CDR3 sequence: CAWSGPYEQYF. As DNA, the CDR3 is TGTGCCTGGAGCGGGCCCTACGAGCAGTACTTC.

The rearrangement uses TRBV19 and TRBJ1-1; D is perhaps TRBD1 (6 bases). Trimming left V 1 base short and J 5 bases short, with 14 bases between. This CDR3 has 15 amino acids. CDR1 is LNHDA, CDR2 SQIVND, per germline (reference sequence). This CDR3 is CASSIGSGGKTEAFF. Written as DNA, the CDR3 is TGTGCCAGTAGTATAGGATCCGGGGGCAAAACTGAAGCTTTCTTT.